These 30 T cell receptor beta chains originate from one sample sequenced in a study of T cell responses to AZD1222 COVID-19 vaccine. Produced via immunoSEQ multiplex PCR; TCRdb's table is partial and in-frame only. The sample lists more than 80,000 clones, about 92% occurring once. The sample was peripheral blood, taken 28 days after the second AZD1222 dose. All receptors come from an adult who received the AZD1222 COVID-19 vaccine.

This clone was detected a few times. The J gene is TRBJ2-2, the V gene TRBV30; possibly TRBD1 for D (6 bases). Trimming removed 4 bases from V and 4 bases from J, with 13 bases in between. CDR1 and CDR2 from the germline V gene are GTSNPN and SVGIG (reference sequence). The CDR3 is 14 amino acids. The CDR3 nucleotides read TGTGCCTGGAAGGCAGGGGATGGCACCGGGGAGCTGTTTTTT. It is translated as CAWKAGDGTGELFF.

This clone appeared once. The chain carries TRBV7-9 and TRBJ2-1; 8 bases line up with TRBD1. There are 14 residues in the CDR3. J gave up 5 bases and V 7 bases, and 7 bases lay outside the gene matches. In germline, CDR1 is SEHNR, CDR2 FQNEAQ (reference sequence). The CDR3 DNA reads TGTGCCAGCACGGGACAGGCCTTCAACAATGAGCAGTTCTTC. This sequence encodes CASTGQAFNNEQFF.

This chain uses TRBV27 with TRBJ2-3; a weak D match, TRBD1 (5 bases). Trimming took off 5 bases at V and 3 bases at J, with 12 bases between the two ends. This CDR3 has 14 amino acids. Germline V gives CDR1 MNHEY, CDR2 SMNVEV (reference sequence). CDR3 sequence: CASSVGEGTDTQYF. The CDR3 region has the DNA TGTGCCAGCAGTGTAGGGGAAGGTACAGATACGCAGTATTTT.

V usage is TRBV4-3 and J usage is TRBJ1-2; maybe TRBD1 (6 bases). Germline CDR1 and CDR2: LGHNA and YSLEER. The CDR3 has 16 residues. Trimming shortened V by 0 bases and J by 7 bases, and 18 bases separated the two germline ends. CDR3 nucleotides: TGCGCCAGCAGCCAAGATAGGACAGTCCTAGGGGGTGGCTACACCTTC. Encoded protein: CASSQDRTVLGGGYTF.

This clone was seen only once. This chain connects TRBV10-2 to TRBJ2-7; tentatively, D is TRBD2 (6 bases). This CDR3 has 13 amino acids. Germline V gives CDR1 WSHSY, CDR2 SAAADI. V lost 3 bases to trimming and J lost 4 bases, with 10 bases between them. The CDR3 DNA is TGCGCCAGCAGTGAAGCAGGGAGGTACGAGCAGTACTTC. Translating it yields CASSEAGRYEQYF.

The V and J genes are TRBV21-1 and TRBJ1-5; TRBD1 is taken as the D call from the table, unchecked against the DNA. TRBV21-1 has pseudogene status. This CDR3 is 18 amino acids long. As DNA, the CDR3 is TGTGCCAGCAACAGACCTACGAAGGAATTCGATAGCAATCAGCCCCAGCATTTT. Encoded protein: CASNRPTKEFDSNQPQHF.

The chain links TRBV4-3 to TRBJ2-4; 10 nucleotides line up with TRBD1. This CDR3 is built from 15 residues. Germline CDR1 is LGHNA and CDR2 is YSLEER. V shed 3 bases, J shed 6 bases, and the junction held 5 bases outside the gene matches. The CDR3 is CASSQSGQGPNIQYF. CDR3 DNA: TGCGCCAGCAGCCAGTCGGGACAGGGGCCAAACATTCAGTACTTC.

For the CDR3, the DNA is TGTGCCAGCAGCTTACAGGGTAACACTGAAGCTTTCTTT. Translated: CASSLQGNTEAFF. The J gene is TRBJ1-1, the V gene TRBV11-2; a weak D match, TRBD1 (5 bases). V was pared by 2 bases and J by 2 bases, with 6 bases between. From germline, CDR1 is SGHAT and CDR2 FQNNGV. The length of the CDR3 is 13 residues.

The chain carries TRBV25-1 and TRBJ1-1, with D perhaps matching TRBD1 (6 bases). V was shortened by 2 bases and J by 5 bases, with 18 bases between the two germline ends. CDR3 length: 16 amino acids. CDR1 and CDR2 from the germline V gene are MGHDK and SYGVNS. CDR3: CASSEGYRAGTTEAFF. The CDR3 DNA sequence: TGTGCCAGCAGTGAAGGTTACAGGGCTGGGACAACTGAAGCTTTCTTT. Based on the CDR3 plus reference TRBV25-1 and TRBJ1-1, the full variable domain is EADIYQTPRYLVIGTGKKITLECSQTMGHDKMYWYQQDPGMELHLIHYSYGVNSTEKGDLSSESTVSRIRTEHFPLTLESARPSHTSQYLCASSEGYRAGTTEAFFGQGTRLTVV.

J is TRBJ1-1 and V is TRBV30; D possibly corresponds to TRBD1 (5 bases). Germline loops: CDR1 GTSNPN, CDR2 SVGIG (reference sequence). V was pared by 0 bases and J by 5 bases, with 22 bases between. CDR3 size: 17 residues. The DNA of the CDR3 is TGTGCCTGGAGTGTGCGGGACTCAACCAACCTAAGGACTGAAGCTTTCTTT. Translation gives CAWSVRDSTNLRTEAFF.

The rearrangement joins TRBV4-1 to TRBJ2-1; the D is unclear. CDR3 length equals 13 residues. Germline V gives CDR1 MGHRA, CDR2 YSYEKL. V lost 7 bases, J lost 7 bases, and 14 bases lay in between. CDR3 in DNA: TGCGCCAGCACCGGCTCCGGGCGGAATGAGCAGTTCTTC. It codes for CASTGSGRNEQFF.

This clone was counted between two and nine times. This chain connects TRBV30 to TRBJ1-5; D not certain. V lost 5 bases and J lost 9, with 14 bases in between. CDR1 is GTSNPN and CDR2 is SVGIG in the germline V gene (reference sequence). This CDR3 comprises 12 residues. The CDR3 nucleotides are TGTGCCTGGGGGAGCCCCGGAGGGCCCCAGCATTTT. This gives the protein CAWGSPGGPQHF. Complete variable domain (other parts from reference TRBV30 and TRBJ1-5): SQTIHQWPATLVQPVGSPLSLECTVEGTSNPNLYWYRQAAGRGLQLLFYSVGIGQISSEVPQNLSASRPQDRQFILSSKKLLLSDSGFYLCAWGSPGGPQHFGDGTRLSIL.

This chain connects TRBV7-3 to TRBJ1-2; D might be TRBD1 (6 bases). This CDR3 region has 15 residues. The V and J ends lost 5 bases and 4 bases respectively, with 17 bases between them. Germline loops: CDR1 SGHTA, CDR2 FQGTGA. The CDR3 nucleotides are TGTGCCAGCAGCCTTGGGGCAGGGGAGCTCTATGGCTACACCTTC. Residues: CASSLGAGELYGYTF. Full variable domain (outside the CDR3, taken from reference TRBV7-3 and TRBJ1-2): GAGVSQTPSNKVTEKGKYVELRCDPISGHTALYWYRQSLGQGPEFLIYFQGTGAADDSGLPNDRFFAVRPEGSVSTLKIQRTERGDSAVYLCASSLGAGELYGYTFGSGTRLTVV.

This chain uses TRBV6-1 with TRBJ2-7; D is unclear. The CDR3 is 13 amino acids. The V gene lost 3 bases and the J gene lost 5 bases, with 11 bases spanning the gap. Germline assignment: CDR1 MNHNS and CDR2 SASEGT. The CDR3 sequence is CASSEPQLDEQYF. In DNA, the CDR3 is TGTGCCAGCAGTGAGCCTCAATTGGACGAGCAGTACTTC.

The rearrangement joins TRBV3-1 (or the pseudogene TRBV3-2) to TRBJ1-4; D may be TRBD1 (5 bases). Looked up from germline, CDR1 is LGHDT and CDR2 is YNNKEL (reference sequence). CDR3 length: 14 amino acids. V was cut by 2 bases and J by 5 bases, with 9 bases left in between. The CDR3 reads CASSQQGSNEKLFF. The CDR3 DNA reads TGTGCCAGCAGCCAACAGGGCTCGAATGAAAAACTGTTTTTT.

This rearrangement joins TRBV21-1 to TRBJ1-2; TRBD1, the table's D call, was not compared with the DNA. TRBV21-1 is annotated as a pseudogene. This CDR3 comprises 18 residues. The CDR3 spells CASSKKSPALTGIYGYTF. In DNA form, the CDR3 reads TGTGCCAGCAGCAAAAAAAGCCCAGCCCTCACAGGGATCTATGGCTACACCTTC.

V gene TRBV18 combines with J gene TRBJ2-3; 14 nucleotides align to TRBD2. Trimming cost V 5 bases and J 3 bases; bases outside gene matches: 7. CDR1 KGHSH and CDR2 LQKENI come from the germline V gene. The CDR3 runs 17 residues. The CDR3 coding sequence is TGTGCCAGCTCATCGACTAGCGGGGGGGCCGGGACAGATACGCAGTATTTT. Translating it yields CASSSTSGGAGTDTQYF.

This rearrangement joins TRBV10-3 to TRBJ1-2; 8 bases map to TRBD1. The germline V gene encodes CDR1 ENHRY and CDR2 SYGVKD. CDR3 length: 16 amino acids. J gave up 6 bases and V 6 bases, and 15 bases lay outside the gene matches. CDR3 coding DNA: TGTGCCATCAGCGGCGGGACAGGTAAGAAGTCGGATGGCTACACCTTC. This encodes CAISGGTGKKSDGYTF.

The rearrangement joins TRBV6-5 to TRBJ2-3, with 8 bases identical to TRBD2. This CDR3 spans 14 amino acids. Germline V lookup: CDR1 MNHEY, CDR2 SVGAGI. V was pared by 7 bases and J by 2 bases, with 5 bases of the junction left unmatched. Here the CDR3 reads CASTERGSTDTQYF. CDR3 nucleotide sequence: TGTGCCAGCACCGAGCGGGGGTCCACAGATACGCAGTATTTT.

V usage is TRBV10-3 and J usage is TRBJ2-3; possible D gene TRBD1, 6 bases. V lost 3 bases, J lost 1 base, and 14 bases lay in between. The CDR3 length is 16 residues. The germline CDR1 and CDR2 sequences are ENHRY and SYGVKD. CDR3 DNA: TGTGCCATCAGTGACACTGACAGGTTGGGCACAGATACGCAGTATTTT. Translation gives CAISDTDRLGTDTQYF.

This chain connects TRBV5-1 to TRBJ2-7, with D perhaps TRBD2 (5 bases). This CDR3 has 14 residues. Between the trimmed V and J ends, which lost 4 bases and 6 bases, there was a span of 17 bases. Germline assignment: CDR1 SGHRS and CDR2 YFSETQ. DNA for the CDR3: TGCGCCAGCAGCCTGCTAGCAACGGAGTCCGAGCAGTACTTC. Translating gives CASSLLATESEQYF. Complete variable domain (other parts from reference TRBV5-1 and TRBJ2-7): KAGVTQTPRYLIKTRGQQVTLSCSPISGHRSVSWYQQTPGQGLQFLFEYFSETQRNKGNFPGRFSGRQFSNSRSEMNVSTLELGDSALYLCASSLLATESEQYFGPGTRLTVT.

This rearrangement joins TRBV14 to TRBJ2-2; D not certain. From germline, CDR1 is SGHDN and CDR2 FVKESK. CDR3 length equals 12 residues. Trimming took 3 bases from V and 1 from J, leaving 0 bases between them. The CDR3 nucleotides are TGTGCCAGCAGCCAGAACACCGGGGAGCTGTTTTTT. This encodes CASSQNTGELFF.

The chain links TRBV19 to TRBJ2-3, with TRBD2 identical over 10 bases. Germline-derived CDR1 and CDR2 are LNHDA and SQIVND (reference sequence). With 4 bases clipped from V and 0 bases from J, the junction kept 7 bases outside the gene matches. The CDR3 is made up of 17 amino acids. This CDR3 reads CASSKDSGGTSTDTQYF. In DNA form, the CDR3 reads TGTGCCAGTAGTAAAGATAGCGGGGGGACTAGCACAGATACGCAGTATTTT.

The V gene is TRBV6-2 or TRBV6-3, the J gene TRBJ1-1; D unclear. Germline V gene sequence: CDR1 MNHEY, CDR2 SVGEGT. CDR3 size: 13 residues. Between the trimmed V and J ends, which lost 1 base and 1 base, there was a span of 4 bases. The CDR3 here is CASSYYPNTEAFF. CDR3 DNA: TGTGCCAGCAGTTACTACCCGAACACTGAAGCTTTCTTT.

There are many counts of this clone. The J gene is TRBJ2-7, the V gene TRBV5-4, with D possibly matching TRBD2 (6 bases). Per germline, CDR1 SGHNT and CDR2 YYREEE (reference sequence). Trimming pared 9 bases from V and 1 base from J, leaving 14 bases between. The CDR3 sequence is 13 residues long. CDR3 bases: TGTGCCACCGCCTTTGGAGGGTCCTACGAGCAGTACTTC. Translated: CATAFGGSYEQYF. Full variable domain (outside the CDR3, taken from reference TRBV5-4 and TRBJ2-7): ETGVTQSPTHLIKTRGQQVTLRCSSQSGHNTVSWYQQALGQGPQFIFQYYREEENGRGNFPPRFSGLQFPNYSSELNVNALELDDSALYLCATAFGGSYEQYFGPGTRLTVT.

The chain couples TRBV24-1 to TRBJ2-2; maybe TRBD2 (6 bases). Trimming took 5 bases from V and 1 from J, leaving 10 bases between them. Germline V gene lookup returns CDR1 KGHDR and CDR2 SFDVKD. The CDR3 has 15 amino acids. The CDR3 sequence: CATSGGDWNTGELFF. CDR3 DNA: TGTGCCACCAGTGGGGGGGACTGGAACACCGGGGAGCTGTTTTTT.

The chain uses TRBV9 and TRBJ1-1, with a possible D match to TRBD1 (6 bases). The CDR3 sequence is 15 residues long. Between the trimmed V and J ends, which lost 4 bases and 1 base, there was a span of 14 bases. The germline V gene encodes CDR1 SGDLS and CDR2 YYNGEE. The CDR3 protein is CASSPRTARNTEAFF. In DNA form, the CDR3 reads TGTGCCAGCAGCCCCCGGACAGCGCGGAACACTGAAGCTTTCTTT.

This chain links TRBV7-8 with TRBJ2-7, with 7 bases matching TRBD1. V was clipped by 7 bases and J by 2 bases; unmatched bases: 11. The germline V gene has CDR1 SGHVS and CDR2 FQNEAQ. This CDR3 spans 15 amino acids. CDR3 bases: TGTGCCAGCAAGCAAACCCGGACAGGAGCCTACGAGCAGTACTTC. Its translation: CASKQTRTGAYEQYF.

The V call is TRBV23-1, the J call TRBJ2-5, with D perhaps matching TRBD1 (6 bases). TRBV23-1 is filed as an ORF, its function uncertain. V lost 7 bases and J lost 1, with 22 bases in between. The CDR3 has 17 residues. In DNA, the CDR3 is TGCGCCAGCACCCCAACGGGACACCGTATGATCCAAGAGACCCAGTACTTC. Amino acid sequence: CASTPTGHRMIQETQYF.

The chain recombines TRBV19 with TRBJ2-2; D gene ambiguous. The germline V gene encodes CDR1 LNHDA and CDR2 SQIVND (reference sequence). The CDR3 sequence is 18 residues long. Trimming took off 2 bases at V and 1 base at J, with 17 bases between the two ends. Written as DNA, the CDR3 is TGTGCCAGTAGTATACGGGCGGCGGAGCTACGGAACACCGGGGAGCTGTTTTTT. Its translation: CASSIRAAELRNTGELFF.